Shown below are 10 T cell receptor beta chains from a single sample sequenced in a study of T cells after yellow fever vaccination. TCRdb reanalysed the 5' RACE reads using MiXCR and keeps one entry per CDR3 protein. The data contain fewer than 650,000 distinct CDR3 sequences, 20% to 25% of them singletons. The starting material was PBMCs, obtained approximately 20 days after the first yellow fever vaccination. Every receptor here comes from a young man who received the YFV17D yellow fever vaccine.

This chain joins TRBV5-1 and TRBJ2-2, with 10 nucleotides matching TRBD2. Germline values: CDR1 SGHRS, CDR2 YFSETQ. The CDR3 contains 16 residues. J gave up 5 bases and V 0 bases, and 4 bases lay outside the gene matches. The CDR3 nucleotides read TGCGCCAGCAGCTTGGATATTAGCGGGGGGACCGGGGAGCTGTTTTTT. Translated, it gives CASSLDISGGTGELFF.

J is TRBJ1-1 and V is TRBV6-5; no clear D. Germline V gene lookup returns CDR1 MNHEY and CDR2 SVGAGI. The V end was cut by 2 bases, the J end by 5 bases, with 9 bases between. The CDR3 has 13 amino acids. The CDR3 nucleotides are TGTGCCAGCAGTTACGGGGTACGAACTGAAGCTTTCTTT. It codes for CASSYGVRTEAFF.

This clonotype was seen a handful of times. The chain is built from TRBV12-3 or TRBV12-4 and TRBJ1-5; D gene uncertain. The CDR3 runs 14 residues. The V end lost 6 bases, the J end lost 3 bases, and 12 bases lay between the germline ends. CDR3 loop: CASSQSPTNQPQHF. In nucleotides, the CDR3 is TGTGCCAGCAGCCAAAGTCCTACCAATCAGCCCCAGCATTTT.

The gene calls are TRBV7-9 and TRBJ1-1, with D perhaps TRBD1 (5 bases). This CDR3 has 13 residues. CDR1 is SEHNR and CDR2 is FQNEAQ in the germline V gene (reference sequence). V lost 5 bases and J lost 5, with 12 bases in between. The CDR3 nucleotides are TGTGCCAGCAGCGTAGAACAGGAGACTGAAGCTTTCTTT. As protein: CASSVEQETEAFF.

This clonotype has more than one count but fewer than ten. The rearrangement joins TRBV5-6 to TRBJ2-1, with D possibly matching TRBD1 (5 bases). CDR1 and CDR2 (germline): SGHDT, YYEEEE. V was cut by 2 bases and J by 7 bases, with 13 bases left in between. The CDR3 runs 14 residues. DNA for the CDR3: TGTGCCAGCAGCTTTTCGCGGCAGGGTAATGAGCAGTTCTTC. It codes for CASSFSRQGNEQFF.

V gene TRBV5-1 combines with J gene TRBJ1-1; D may be TRBD1 (6 bases). The CDR3 is made up of 14 amino acids. Germline loops: CDR1 SGHRS, CDR2 YFSETQ. V was cut by 1 base and J by 7 bases, with 14 bases left in between. CDR3 DNA sequence: TGCGCCAGCAGCTTGTTCCAGGGGCAGGGTGAAGCTTTCTTT. Translated: CASSLFQGQGEAFF.

V and J are TRBV20-1 and TRBJ2-3; possibly TRBD1 or TRBD2 for D (7 bases each). The length of the CDR3 is 16 residues. The V end lost 5 bases, the J end lost 6 bases, and 24 bases lay between the germline ends. Germline CDR1 is DFQATT and CDR2 is SNEGSKA (reference sequence). The CDR3 reads CSAPRGGGLVRDTQYF. CDR3 in DNA: TGCAGTGCTCCGAGGGGAGGGGGCCTGGTTAGGGATACGCAGTATTTT.

This chain connects TRBV5-1 to TRBJ2-3; D may be TRBD2 (6 bases). The germline CDR1 and CDR2 sequences are SGHRS and YFSETQ. The CDR3 consists of 15 residues. Trimming removed 4 bases from V and 4 bases from J, with 16 bases in between. This CDR3 reads CASSPGTSEPDTQYF. CDR3 DNA: TGCGCCAGCAGCCCGGGGACTTCAGAGCCAGATACGCAGTATTTT.

This sequence joins TRBV9 and TRBJ2-3, with 14 bases matching TRBD2. CDR1 SGDLS and CDR2 YYNGEE come from the germline V gene. The V gene end was trimmed by 3 bases and the J gene end by 1 base; junction bases not matched to a gene: 1. This CDR3 has 16 residues. Here the CDR3 DNA reads TGTGCCAGCAGCGGACTAGCGGGGGGGGGCACAGATACGCAGTATTTT. Amino acids: CASSGLAGGGTDTQYF.

The rearrangement joins TRBV11-3 to TRBJ2-3; D is unresolved. The V gene's germline CDR1 is SGHNT and CDR2 YENEEA. V gave up 1 base and J gave up 6 bases, with 11 bases separating them. The CDR3 extends over 14 amino acids. Here the CDR3 DNA reads TGTGCCAGCAGCTTAGGGTTTTCATCGGATACGCAGTATTTT. Translation: CASSLGFSSDTQYF.